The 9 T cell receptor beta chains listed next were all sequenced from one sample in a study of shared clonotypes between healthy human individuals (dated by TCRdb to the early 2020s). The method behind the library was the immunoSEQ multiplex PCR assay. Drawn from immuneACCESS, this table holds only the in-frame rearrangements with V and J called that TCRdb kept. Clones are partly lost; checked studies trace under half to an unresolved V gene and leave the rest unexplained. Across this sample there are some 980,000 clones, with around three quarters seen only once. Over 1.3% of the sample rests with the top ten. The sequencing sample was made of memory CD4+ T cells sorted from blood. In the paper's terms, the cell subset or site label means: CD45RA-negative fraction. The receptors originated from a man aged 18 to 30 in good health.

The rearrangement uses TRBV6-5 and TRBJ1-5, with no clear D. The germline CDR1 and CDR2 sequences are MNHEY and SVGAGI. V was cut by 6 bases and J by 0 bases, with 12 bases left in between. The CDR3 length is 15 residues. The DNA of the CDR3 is TGTGCCAGCAGCCTTAGCCTGTATAGCAATCAGCCCCAGCATTTT. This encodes CASSLSLYSNQPQHF.

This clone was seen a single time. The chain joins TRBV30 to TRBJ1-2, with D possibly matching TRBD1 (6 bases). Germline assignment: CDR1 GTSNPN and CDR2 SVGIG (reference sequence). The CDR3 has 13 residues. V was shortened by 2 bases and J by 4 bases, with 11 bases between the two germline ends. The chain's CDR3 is CAWSSTGTYGYTF. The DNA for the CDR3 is TGTGCCTGGAGTTCGACAGGAACCTATGGCTACACCTTC.

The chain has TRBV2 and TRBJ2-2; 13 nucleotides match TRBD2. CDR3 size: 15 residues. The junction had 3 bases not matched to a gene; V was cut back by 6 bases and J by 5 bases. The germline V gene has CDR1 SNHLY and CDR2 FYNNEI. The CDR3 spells CASRGTSGETGELFF. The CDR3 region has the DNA TGTGCCAGCAGGGGGACTAGCGGGGAAACCGGGGAGCTGTTTTTT.

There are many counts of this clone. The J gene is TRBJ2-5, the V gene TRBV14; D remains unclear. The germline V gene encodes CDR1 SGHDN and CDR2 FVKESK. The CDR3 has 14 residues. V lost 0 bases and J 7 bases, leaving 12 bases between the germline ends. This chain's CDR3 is CASSQDFQSGTQYF. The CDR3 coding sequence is TGTGCCAGCAGCCAAGATTTCCAGTCGGGGACCCAGTACTTC.

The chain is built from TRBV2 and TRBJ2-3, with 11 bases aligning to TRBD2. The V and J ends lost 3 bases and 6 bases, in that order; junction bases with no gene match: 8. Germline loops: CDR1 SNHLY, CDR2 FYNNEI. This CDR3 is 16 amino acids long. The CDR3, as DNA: TGTGCCAGCAGTGAGGCGGGGCTAGCGGGGGGTGATACGCAGTATTTT. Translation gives CASSEAGLAGGDTQYF.

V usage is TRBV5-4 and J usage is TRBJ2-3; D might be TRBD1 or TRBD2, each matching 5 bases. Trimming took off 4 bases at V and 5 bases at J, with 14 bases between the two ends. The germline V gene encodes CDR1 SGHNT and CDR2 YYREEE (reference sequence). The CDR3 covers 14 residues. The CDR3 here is CASSLGTALDTQYF. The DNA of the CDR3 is TGTGCCAGCAGCCTCGGGACCGCATTAGATACGCAGTATTTT.

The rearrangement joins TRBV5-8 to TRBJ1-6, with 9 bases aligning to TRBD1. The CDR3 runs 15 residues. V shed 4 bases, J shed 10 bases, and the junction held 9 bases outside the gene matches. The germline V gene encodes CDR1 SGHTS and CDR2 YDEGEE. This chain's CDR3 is CASSERTGVLSPLHF. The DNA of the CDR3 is TGTGCCAGCAGCGAAAGGACAGGGGTGTTGTCACCCCTCCACTTT. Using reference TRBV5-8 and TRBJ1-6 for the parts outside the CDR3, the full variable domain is EAGVTQSPTHLIKTRGQQATLRCSPISGHTSVYWYQQALGLGLQFLLWYDEGEERNRGNFPPRFSGRQFPNYSSELNVNALELEDSALYLCASSERTGVLSPLHFGNGTRLTVT.

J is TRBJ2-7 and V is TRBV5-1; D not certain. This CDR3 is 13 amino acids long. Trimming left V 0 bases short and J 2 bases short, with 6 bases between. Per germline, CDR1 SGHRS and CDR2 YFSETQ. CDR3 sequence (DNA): TGCGCCAGCAGCTTGGATGGGGCCTACGAGCAGTACTTC. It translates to CASSLDGAYEQYF.

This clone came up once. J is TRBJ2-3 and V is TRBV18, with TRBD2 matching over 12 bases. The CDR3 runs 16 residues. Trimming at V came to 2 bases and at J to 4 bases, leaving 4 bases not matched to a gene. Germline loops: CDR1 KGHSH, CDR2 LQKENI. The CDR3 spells CASSPGLAGSADTQYF. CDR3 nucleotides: TGTGCCAGCTCACCAGGACTAGCGGGAAGCGCAGATACGCAGTATTTT.